This T cell receptor (beta chain) was sequenced in a study of T cells in Graves' hyperthyroidism and ophthalmopathy (dated by TCRdb to between 2019 and 2020). Context from the whole study: Peripheral blood samples were taken at initial diagnosis, before any treatment was given. The roughly 91 discovery patients were randomly divided into training and test sets at a 7:3 ratio. Once sampling was done, hyperthyroidism patients were given methimazole at a starting dose of 30 mg daily, whereas ophthalmopathy patients were given high-dose intravenous methylprednisolone. In about 6 Graves' hyperthyroidism patients, the study also compared T-cell repertoires from thyroid tissue with T-cell repertoires from blood. To identify distinguishing TCR V-J signatures, a discovery cohort of around 100 patients was used, comprising some 43 with Graves' ophthalmopathy and about 59 with stable Graves' hyperthyroidism. The paper reports TCR Vbeta CDR3 sequencing of approximately 140 peripheral blood samples: 40 or so ophthalmopathy, under 85 hyperthyroidism and 17 progressor patients. An independent validation cohort of around 19 hyperthyroidism patients and approximately 17 patients who later progressed to ophthalmopathy tested prospective prediction of ophthalmopathy.

In the ophthalmopathy patients, disease was moderately to severely active, with a Clinical Activity Score of 3 or more, a NOSPECS grade of 4 or more, and a duration of less than 3 months. The study excluded patients with uncontrolled infections, other autoimmune diseases, pregnancy or lactation. Diagnoses were established on the basis of clinical symptoms, serum thyroxine and TRAb, thyroid ultrasound, and orbital computed tomography. PBMCs were isolated from approximately 10 ml of fresh peripheral blood by Ficoll-Paque density gradient centrifugation. Trizol reagent was used to extract total RNA, and RNA quality was then checked on an Agilent 2100 Bioanalyzer. From a lookup of the germline V gene, CDR1 and CDR2 are MNHNS and SASEGT. The CDR3 starts with the cysteine, ends with the phenylalanine, and has 14 residues. Here the CDR3 DNA is all that survives: 42 bases in frame from base 1. Study-level results and caveats: During validation, the model predicted progression to ophthalmopathy a median of approximately six months ahead of onset, with almost 71% sensitivity and roughly 72% specificity. A 13 V-J signature model separated ophthalmopathy from stable hyperthyroidism, with 87.88% sensitivity and roughly 84% specificity in cross-validation and 80%/75% in testing. Sample size was not statistically predetermined, and investigators were not blinded to group allocation. Most expanded thyroid clonotypes (frequency above 0.001) were also detected in blood, a finding suggesting that blood repertoires may reflect thyroid immune responses.

Amplification of TCR beta CDR3 regions was carried out from RNA transcripts. The TCR CDR3 was subjected to a first round of RT-PCR using the HTBI primer set and the Qiagen OneStep RT-PCR kit. Libraries were constructed in a second round of multiplex PCR, after which size selection and purification were performed. Paired-end sequencing of the libraries was performed with 100 bp reads on an Illumina HiSeq2000. In the source study's methods: Raw data were processed with SOAPnuke, discarding reads with adapters, uncalled bases, mean Phred below 15, or no exact constant-primer or identifier match. COPE v1.2.5 was used to merge the high-quality paired reads, and each unique nucleotide sequence was defined as a clonotype. MiTCR v1.1 was used to align the clonotypes against IMGT TRBV, TRBD and TRBJ reference segments. Only V-J combinations with frequency above 0.0001, covering about 99% of repertoires, were analysed. A TCS score was defined as the ratio of F50 (clonal expansion) to E x V (chaos), with BLOSUM62-based TCRdist applied between CDR3 peptides within each V-J. Welch's t-statistics and random forest reduced roughly 500 V-J features to around 14, which were used in a naive Bayes classifier (R e1071). TCRdb handled the public reads itself, with Q25 trimming in fastp and clone calling in MiXCR, and kept productive beta chains. Every entry covers one CDR3 protein and lists the most common genes and DNA from its rows. TCRdb's processing, not the study's, gives the V and J calls here. This sample comprises about 350,000 distinct CDR3 sequences, around 18% of them detected only once. The leading ten clones occupy less than 20% of the sample.

This clonotype was seen repeatedly, ten times or more. The antigen it binds to is not known. The junction differs from germline at one of its ends, possibly a read error. Material for sequencing was blood. In this chain, TRBV6-1 is recombined with TRBJ1-3, with no reliable assignment of the D segment. The sequence was collected from a middle-aged woman with Graves' ophthalmopathy. The CDR3 region reads CASTEGSSGNTIYF. In nucleotide form, the sequence is TGTGCCAGCACTGAAGGGTCCTCTGGAAACACCATATATTTT.